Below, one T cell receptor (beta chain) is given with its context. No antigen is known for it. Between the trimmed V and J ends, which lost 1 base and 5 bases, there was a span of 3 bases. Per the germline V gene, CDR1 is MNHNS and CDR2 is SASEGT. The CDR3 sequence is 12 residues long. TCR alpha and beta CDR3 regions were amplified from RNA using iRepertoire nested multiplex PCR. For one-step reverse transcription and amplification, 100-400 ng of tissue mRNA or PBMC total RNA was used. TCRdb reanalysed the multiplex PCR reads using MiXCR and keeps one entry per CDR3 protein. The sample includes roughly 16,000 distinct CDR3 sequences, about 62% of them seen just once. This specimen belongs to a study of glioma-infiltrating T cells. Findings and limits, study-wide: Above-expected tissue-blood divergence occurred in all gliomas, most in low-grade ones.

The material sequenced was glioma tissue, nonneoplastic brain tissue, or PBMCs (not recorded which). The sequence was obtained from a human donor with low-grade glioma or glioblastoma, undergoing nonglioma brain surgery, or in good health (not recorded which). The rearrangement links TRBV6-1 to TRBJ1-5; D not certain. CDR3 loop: CASSEGYQPQHF. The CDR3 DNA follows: TGTGCCAGCAGTGAAGGCTATCAGCCCCAGCATTTT.